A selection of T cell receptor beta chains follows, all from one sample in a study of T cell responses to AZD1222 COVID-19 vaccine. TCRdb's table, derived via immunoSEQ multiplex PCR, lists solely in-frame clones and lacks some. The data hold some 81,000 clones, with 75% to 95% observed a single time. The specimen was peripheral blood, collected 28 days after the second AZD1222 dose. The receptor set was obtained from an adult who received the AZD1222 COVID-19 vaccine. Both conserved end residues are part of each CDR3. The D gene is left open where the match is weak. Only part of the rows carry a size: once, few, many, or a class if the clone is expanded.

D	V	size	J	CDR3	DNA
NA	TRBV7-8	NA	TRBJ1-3	CASSSPRSTGNTIYF	TGTGCCAGCAGCTCCCCCCGGAGTACTGGAAACACCATATATTTT
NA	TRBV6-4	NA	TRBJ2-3	CASSDGVIAQYF	TGTGCCAGCAGTGACGGGGTAATTGCGCAGTATTTT
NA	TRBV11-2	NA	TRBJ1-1	CASSYGGTEAFF	TGTGCCAGCAGCTACGGTGGGACTGAAGCTTTCTTT
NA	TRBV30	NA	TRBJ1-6	CAWTANSPLHF	TGTGCCTGGACCGCAAATTCACCCCTCCACTTT
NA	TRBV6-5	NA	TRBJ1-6	CASTEGGTYNSPLHF	TGTGCCAGCACCGAAGGGGGAACCTATAATTCACCCCTCCACTTT
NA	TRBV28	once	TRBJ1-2	CASSQAGGYGYTF	TGTGCCAGCAGTCAGGCGGGGGGATATGGCTACACCTTC
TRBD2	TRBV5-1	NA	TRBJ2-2	CASSLVAGGNTGELFF	TGCGCCAGCAGCTTGGTTGCGGGGGGGAACACCGGGGAGCTGTTTTTT
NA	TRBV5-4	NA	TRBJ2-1	CASSRTGSGYNEQFF	TGTGCCAGCAGCAGAACAGGGTCGGGGTACAATGAGCAGTTCTTC
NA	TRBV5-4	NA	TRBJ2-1	CASSQQGSNEQFF	TGTGCCAGCAGCCAACAGGGCAGCAATGAGCAGTTCTTC
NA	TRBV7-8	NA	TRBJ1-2	CASSLDAVYGYTF	TGTGCCAGCAGCCTTGACGCAGTCTATGGCTACACCTTC
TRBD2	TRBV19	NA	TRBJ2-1	CASMGLAVHEQFF	TGTGCCAGTATGGGACTAGCAGTCCATGAGCAGTTCTTC
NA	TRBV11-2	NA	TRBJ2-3	CASSFYTFSSTDTQYF	TGTGCCAGCAGCTTCTACACATTCTCTAGCACAGATACGCAGTATTTT
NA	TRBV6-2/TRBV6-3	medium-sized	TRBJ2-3	CASSFPSVLGTDTQYF	TGTGCCAGCAGTTTCCCTAGCGTCCTGGGGACAGATACGCAGTATTTT
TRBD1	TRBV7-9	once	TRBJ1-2	CASDRAIGYTF	TGTGCCAGTGACAGGGCCATCGGCTACACCTTC
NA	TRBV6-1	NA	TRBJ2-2	CASSEAPARNTGELFF	TGTGCCAGCAGCGAAGCCCCAGCCCGGAACACCGGGGAGCTGTTTTTT
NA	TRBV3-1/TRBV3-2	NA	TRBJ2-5	CASSQGFRETQYF	TGTGCCAGCAGCCAAGGGTTCAGAGAGACCCAGTACTTC
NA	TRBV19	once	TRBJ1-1	CASSPGMNTEAFF	TGTGCCAGTTCGCCAGGAATGAACACTGAAGCTTTCTTT
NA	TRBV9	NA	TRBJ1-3	CASTPWGDSGNTIYF	TGTGCCAGCACCCCGTGGGGGGACTCTGGAAACACCATATATTTT
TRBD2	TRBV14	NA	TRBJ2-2	CASSQKAGDRRNTGELFF	TGTGCCAGCAGCCAAAAAGCGGGGGACCGGCGTAACACCGGGGAGCTGTTTTTT
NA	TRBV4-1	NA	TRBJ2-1	CASSQGRSVRKQFF	TGCGCCAGCAGCCAAGGAAGGAGTGTCCGTAAGCAGTTCTTC
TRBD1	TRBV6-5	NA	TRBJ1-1	CASRGEGAGNTEAFF	TGTGCCAGCAGGGGTGAGGGGGCTGGGAACACTGAAGCTTTCTTT
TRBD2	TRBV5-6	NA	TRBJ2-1	CASSDPSGTSGYNEQFF	TGTGCCAGCAGCGATCCTTCCGGGACTAGCGGATACAATGAGCAGTTCTTC
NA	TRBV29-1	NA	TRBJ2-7	CSVMGQGAFYEQYF	TGCAGCGTAATGGGCCAGGGTGCTTTCTACGAGCAGTACTTC
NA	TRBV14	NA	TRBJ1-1	CASSQGGGASTEAFF	TGTGCCAGCAGCCAAGGCGGGGGCGCCAGCACTGAAGCTTTCTTT
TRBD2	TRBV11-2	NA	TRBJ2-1	CASSSGASGYNEQFF	TGTGCCAGCAGCTCCGGGGCTAGCGGATACAATGAGCAGTTCTTC
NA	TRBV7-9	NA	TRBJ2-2	CASSSGRWNTGELFF	TGTGCCAGCAGCTCAGGGAGGTGGAACACCGGGGAGCTGTTTTTT